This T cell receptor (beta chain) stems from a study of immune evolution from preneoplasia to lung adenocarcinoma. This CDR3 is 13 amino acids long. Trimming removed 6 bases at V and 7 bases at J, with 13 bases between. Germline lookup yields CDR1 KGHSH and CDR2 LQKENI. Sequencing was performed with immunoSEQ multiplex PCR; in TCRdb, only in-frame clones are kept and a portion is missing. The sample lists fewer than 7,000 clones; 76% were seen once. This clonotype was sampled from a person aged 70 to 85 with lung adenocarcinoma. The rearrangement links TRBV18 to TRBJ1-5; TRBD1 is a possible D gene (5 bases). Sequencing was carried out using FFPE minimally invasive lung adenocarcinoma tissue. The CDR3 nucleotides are TGTGCCAGCTCGGGGGGGGAGGGACAGCCCCAGCATTTT. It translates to CASSGGEGQPQHF.